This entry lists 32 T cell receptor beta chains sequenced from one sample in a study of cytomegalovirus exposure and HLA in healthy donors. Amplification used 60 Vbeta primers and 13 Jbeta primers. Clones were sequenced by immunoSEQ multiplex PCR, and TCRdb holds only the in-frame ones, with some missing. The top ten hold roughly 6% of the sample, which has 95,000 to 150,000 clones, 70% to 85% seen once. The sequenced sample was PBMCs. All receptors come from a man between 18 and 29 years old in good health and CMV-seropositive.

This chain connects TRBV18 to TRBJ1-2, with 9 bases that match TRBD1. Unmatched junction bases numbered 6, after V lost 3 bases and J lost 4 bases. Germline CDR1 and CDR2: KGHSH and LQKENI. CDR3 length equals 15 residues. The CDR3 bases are TGTGCCAGCTCACCCCGGACAGGGGTCATCTATGGCTACACCTTC. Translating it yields CASSPRTGVIYGYTF.

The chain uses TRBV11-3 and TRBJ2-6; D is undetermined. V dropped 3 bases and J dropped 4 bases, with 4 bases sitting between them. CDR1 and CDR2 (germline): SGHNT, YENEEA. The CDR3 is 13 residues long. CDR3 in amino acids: CASSFSGANVLTF. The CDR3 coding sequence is TGTGCCAGCAGCTTCTCCGGGGCCAACGTCCTGACTTTC.

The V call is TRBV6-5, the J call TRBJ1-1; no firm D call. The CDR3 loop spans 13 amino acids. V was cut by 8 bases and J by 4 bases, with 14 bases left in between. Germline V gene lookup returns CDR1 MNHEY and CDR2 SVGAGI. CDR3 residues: CASGSGVATEAFF. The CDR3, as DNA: TGTGCCAGCGGATCCGGGGTGGCCACTGAAGCTTTCTTT.

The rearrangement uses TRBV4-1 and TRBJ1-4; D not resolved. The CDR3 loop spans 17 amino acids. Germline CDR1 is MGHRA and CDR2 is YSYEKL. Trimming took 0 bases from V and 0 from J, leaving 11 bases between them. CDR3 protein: CASSQDSGGATNEKLFF. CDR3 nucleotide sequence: TGCGCCAGCAGCCAAGATAGCGGAGGCGCAACTAATGAAAAACTGTTTTTT.

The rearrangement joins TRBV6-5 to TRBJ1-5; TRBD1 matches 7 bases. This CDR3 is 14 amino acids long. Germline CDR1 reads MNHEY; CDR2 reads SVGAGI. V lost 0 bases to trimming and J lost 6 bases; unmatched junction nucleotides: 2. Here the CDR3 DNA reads TGTGCCAGCAGTTACTCAGGGGGCAGTCAGCCCCAGCATTTT. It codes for CASSYSGGSQPQHF.

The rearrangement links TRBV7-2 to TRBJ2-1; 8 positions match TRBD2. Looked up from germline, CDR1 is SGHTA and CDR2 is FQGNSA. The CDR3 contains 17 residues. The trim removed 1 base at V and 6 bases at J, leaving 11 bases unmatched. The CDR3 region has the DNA TGTGCCAGCAGCTTAGGTTCGGGACTAGTAACTCTCAATGAGCAGTTCTTC. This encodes CASSLGSGLVTLNEQFF.

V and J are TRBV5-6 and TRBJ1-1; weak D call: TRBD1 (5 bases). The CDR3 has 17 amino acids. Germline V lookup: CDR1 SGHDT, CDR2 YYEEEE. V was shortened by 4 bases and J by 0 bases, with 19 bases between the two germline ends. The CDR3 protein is CASSRGGTEGMNTEAFF. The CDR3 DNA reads TGTGCCAGCAGCCGGGGGGGGACGGAGGGCATGAACACTGAAGCTTTCTTT.

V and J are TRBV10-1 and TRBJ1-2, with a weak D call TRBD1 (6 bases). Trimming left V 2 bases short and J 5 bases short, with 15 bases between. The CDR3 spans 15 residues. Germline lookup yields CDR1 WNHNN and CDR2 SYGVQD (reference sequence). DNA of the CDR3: TGCGCCAGCAGTGAGACAGGGATATTTAGGTATGGCTACACCTTC. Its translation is CASSETGIFRYGYTF.

The CDR3 nucleotides read TGTGCCAGCAGTGAAGTGTGGGGCGGCTACACCTTC. Protein product: CASSEVWGGYTF. The genes are TRBV6-1 and TRBJ1-2; tentative D call: TRBD1 (5 bases). V lost 1 base and J lost 8, with 8 bases in between. Looked up from germline, CDR1 is MNHNS and CDR2 is SASEGT. This CDR3 is 12 amino acids long.

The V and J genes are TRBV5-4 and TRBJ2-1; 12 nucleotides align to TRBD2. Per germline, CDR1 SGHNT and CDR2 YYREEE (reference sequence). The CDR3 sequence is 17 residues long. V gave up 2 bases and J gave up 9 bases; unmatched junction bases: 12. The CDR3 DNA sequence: TGTGCCAGCAGCTTCCGCCGACTAGCGGGGGCAATCAGTGAGCAGTTCTTC. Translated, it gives CASSFRRLAGAISEQFF.

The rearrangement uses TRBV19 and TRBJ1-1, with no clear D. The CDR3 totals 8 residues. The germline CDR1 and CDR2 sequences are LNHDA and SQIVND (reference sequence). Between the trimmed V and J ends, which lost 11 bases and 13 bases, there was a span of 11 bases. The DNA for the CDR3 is TGTGCCCCCGGAGGTGGTTTCTTT. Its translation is CAPGGGFF.

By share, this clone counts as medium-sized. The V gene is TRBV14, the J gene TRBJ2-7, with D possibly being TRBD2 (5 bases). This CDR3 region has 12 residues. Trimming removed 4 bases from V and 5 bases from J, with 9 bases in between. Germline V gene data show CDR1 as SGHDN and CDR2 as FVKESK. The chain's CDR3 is CASSPGFNEQYF. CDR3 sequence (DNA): TGTGCCAGCAGCCCGGGGTTTAACGAGCAGTACTTC.

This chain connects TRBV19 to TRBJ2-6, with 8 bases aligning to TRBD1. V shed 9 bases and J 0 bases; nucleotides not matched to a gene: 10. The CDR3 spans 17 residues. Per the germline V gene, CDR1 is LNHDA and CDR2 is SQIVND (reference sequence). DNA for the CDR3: TGTGCCAGCAGGCGGGACAGGACCCGCTCTGGGGCCAACGTCCTGACTTTC. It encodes CASRRDRTRSGANVLTF. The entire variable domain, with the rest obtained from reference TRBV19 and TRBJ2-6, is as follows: DGGITQSPKYLFRKEGQNVTLSCEQNLNHDAMYWYRQDPGQGLRLIYYSQIVNDFQKGDIAEGYSVSREKKESFPLTVTSAQKNPTAFYLCASRRDRTRSGANVLTFGAGSRLTVL.

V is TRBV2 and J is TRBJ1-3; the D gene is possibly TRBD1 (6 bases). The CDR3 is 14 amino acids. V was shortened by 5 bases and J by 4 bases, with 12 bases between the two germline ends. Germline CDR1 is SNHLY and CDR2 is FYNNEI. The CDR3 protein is CASSPTGMGNTIYF. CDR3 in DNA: TGTGCCAGCAGTCCAACAGGGATGGGAAACACCATATATTTT.

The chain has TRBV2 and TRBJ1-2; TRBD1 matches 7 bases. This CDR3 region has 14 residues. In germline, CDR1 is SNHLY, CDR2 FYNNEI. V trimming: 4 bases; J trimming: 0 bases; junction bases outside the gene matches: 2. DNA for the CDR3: TGTGCCAGCAGTGGACAGGGAGCTAACTATGGCTACACCTTC. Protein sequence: CASSGQGANYGYTF.

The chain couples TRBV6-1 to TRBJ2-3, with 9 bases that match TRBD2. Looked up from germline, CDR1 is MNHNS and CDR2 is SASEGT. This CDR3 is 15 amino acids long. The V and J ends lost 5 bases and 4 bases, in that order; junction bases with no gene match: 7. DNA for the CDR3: TGTGCCAGCAGTCCTCGGGGACTAGCACCAGATACGCAGTATTTT. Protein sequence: CASSPRGLAPDTQYF.

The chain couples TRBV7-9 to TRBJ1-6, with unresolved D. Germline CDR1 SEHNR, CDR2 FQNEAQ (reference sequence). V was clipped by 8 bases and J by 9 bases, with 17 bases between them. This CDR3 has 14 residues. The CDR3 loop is CASQASGYGSPLHF. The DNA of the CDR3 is TGTGCCAGCCAAGCTTCAGGATATGGTTCACCCCTCCACTTT.

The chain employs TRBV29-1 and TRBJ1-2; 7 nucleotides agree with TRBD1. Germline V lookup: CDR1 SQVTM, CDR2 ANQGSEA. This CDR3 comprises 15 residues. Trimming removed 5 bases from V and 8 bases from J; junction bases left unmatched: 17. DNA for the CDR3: TGCAGCGTTAAGTTTGGGACAGAGGAAGATTCGGGCTACACCTTC. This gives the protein CSVKFGTEEDSGYTF.

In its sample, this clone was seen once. The CDR3 DNA sequence: TGTGCCAGCAGTCCTACAGGGTTCGGTACTGAAGCTTTCTTT. Amino acid sequence: CASSPTGFGTEAFF. The J gene is TRBJ1-1, the V gene TRBV6-5; TRBD1 might be the D (6 bases). The CDR3 is 14 amino acids. Germline V lookup: CDR1 MNHEY, CDR2 SVGAGI. Trimming removed 5 bases from V and 5 bases from J, with 15 bases in between.

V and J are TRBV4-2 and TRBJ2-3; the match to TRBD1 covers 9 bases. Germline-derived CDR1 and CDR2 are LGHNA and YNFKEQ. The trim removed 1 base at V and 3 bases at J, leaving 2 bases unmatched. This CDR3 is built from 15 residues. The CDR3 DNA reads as TGTGCCAGCAGCCAAGGGGACAGGGATACAGATACGCAGTATTTT. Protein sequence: CASSQGDRDTDTQYF.

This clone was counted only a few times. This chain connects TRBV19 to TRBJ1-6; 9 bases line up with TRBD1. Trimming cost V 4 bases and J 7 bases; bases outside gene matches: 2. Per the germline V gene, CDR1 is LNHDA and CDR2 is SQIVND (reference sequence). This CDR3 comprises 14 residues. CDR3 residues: CASSRDRANSPLHF. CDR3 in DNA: TGTGCCAGTAGTAGGGACAGGGCCAATTCACCCCTCCACTTT.

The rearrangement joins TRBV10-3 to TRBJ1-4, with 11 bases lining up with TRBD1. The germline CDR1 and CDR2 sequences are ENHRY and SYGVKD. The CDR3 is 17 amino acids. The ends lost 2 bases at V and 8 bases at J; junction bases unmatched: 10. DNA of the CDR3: TGTGCCATCAGTGAGGGACAGGGGGCCTCCTCTGACGAAAAACTGTTTTTT. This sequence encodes CAISEGQGASSDEKLFF.

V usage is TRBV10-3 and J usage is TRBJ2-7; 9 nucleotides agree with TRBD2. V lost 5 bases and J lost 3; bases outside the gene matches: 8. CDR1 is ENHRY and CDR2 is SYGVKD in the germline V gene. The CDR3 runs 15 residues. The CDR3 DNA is TGTGCCATCAGTTATACCGGGACTAGCATCTACGAGCAGTACTTC. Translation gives CAISYTGTSIYEQYF.

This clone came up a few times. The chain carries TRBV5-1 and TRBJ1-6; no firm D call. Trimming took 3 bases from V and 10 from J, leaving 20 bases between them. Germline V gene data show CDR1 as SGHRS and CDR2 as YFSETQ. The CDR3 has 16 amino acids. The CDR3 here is CASSWEGITLGSPLHF. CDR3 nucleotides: TGCGCCAGCAGCTGGGAGGGAATAACCTTAGGATCACCCCTCCACTTT.

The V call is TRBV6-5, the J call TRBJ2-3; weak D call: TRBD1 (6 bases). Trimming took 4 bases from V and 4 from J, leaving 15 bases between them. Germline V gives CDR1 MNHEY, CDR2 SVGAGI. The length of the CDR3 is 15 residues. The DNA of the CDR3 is TGTGCCAGCAGTTCCGGACAGAGAGTCCCAGATACGCAGTATTTT. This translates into CASSSGQRVPDTQYF.

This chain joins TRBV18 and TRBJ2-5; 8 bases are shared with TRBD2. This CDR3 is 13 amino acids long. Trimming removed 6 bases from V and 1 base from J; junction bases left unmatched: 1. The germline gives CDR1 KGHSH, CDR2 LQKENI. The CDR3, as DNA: TGTGCCAGCTCTGGGACTAGCCAAGAGACCCAGTACTTC. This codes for CASSGTSQETQYF.

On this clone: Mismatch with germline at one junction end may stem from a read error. The DNA for the CDR3 is TGTGCCAGCACTGTAATAGGAGATTCTGGGGCCAACGGCCTGACTTTC. Its translation is CASTVIGDSGANGLTF. The V gene is TRBV28, the J gene TRBJ2-6; maybe TRBD1 (5 bases). This CDR3 spans 16 amino acids. Germline V gene lookup returns CDR1 MDHEN and CDR2 SYDVKM.

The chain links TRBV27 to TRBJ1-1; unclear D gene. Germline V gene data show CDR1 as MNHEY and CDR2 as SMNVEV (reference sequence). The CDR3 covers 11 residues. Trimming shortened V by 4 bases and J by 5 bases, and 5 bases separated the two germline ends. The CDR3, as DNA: TGTGCCAGCAGTTCAGGTACTGAAGCTTTCTTT. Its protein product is CASSSGTEAFF.

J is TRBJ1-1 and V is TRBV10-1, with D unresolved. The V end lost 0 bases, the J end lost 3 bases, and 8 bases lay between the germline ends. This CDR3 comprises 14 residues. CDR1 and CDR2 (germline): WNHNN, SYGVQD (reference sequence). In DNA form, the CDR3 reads TGCGCCAGCAGTGAGTCTGGAACAGACACTGAAGCTTTCTTT. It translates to CASSESGTDTEAFF.

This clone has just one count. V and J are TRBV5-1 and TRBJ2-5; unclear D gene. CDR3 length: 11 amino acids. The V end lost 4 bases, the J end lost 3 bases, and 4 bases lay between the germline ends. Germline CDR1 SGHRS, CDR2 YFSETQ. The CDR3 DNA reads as TGCGCCAGCAGCCTTGAAGAGACCCAGTACTTC. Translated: CASSLEETQYF.

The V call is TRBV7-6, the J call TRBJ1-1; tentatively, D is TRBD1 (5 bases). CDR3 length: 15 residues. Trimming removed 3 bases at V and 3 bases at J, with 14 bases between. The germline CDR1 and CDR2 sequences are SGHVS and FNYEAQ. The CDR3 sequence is CASSFGVSGDTEAFF. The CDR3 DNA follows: TGTGCCAGCAGCTTCGGGGTCTCGGGGGACACTGAAGCTTTCTTT.

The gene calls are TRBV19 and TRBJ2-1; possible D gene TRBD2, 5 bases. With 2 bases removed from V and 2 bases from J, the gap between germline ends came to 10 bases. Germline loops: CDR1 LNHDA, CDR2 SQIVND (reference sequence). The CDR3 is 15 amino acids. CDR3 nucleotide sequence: TGTGCCAGTAGTATACTGCGGAGGACCTACAATGAGCAGTTCTTC. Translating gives CASSILRRTYNEQFF.